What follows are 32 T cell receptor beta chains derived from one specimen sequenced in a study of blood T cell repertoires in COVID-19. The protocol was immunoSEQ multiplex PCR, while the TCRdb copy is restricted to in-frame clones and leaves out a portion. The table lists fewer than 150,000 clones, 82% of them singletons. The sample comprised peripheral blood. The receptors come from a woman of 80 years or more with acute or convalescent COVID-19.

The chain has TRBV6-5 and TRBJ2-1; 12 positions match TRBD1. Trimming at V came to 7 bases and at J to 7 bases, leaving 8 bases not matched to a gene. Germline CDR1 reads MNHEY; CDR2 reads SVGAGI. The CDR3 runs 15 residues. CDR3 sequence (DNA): TGTGCCAGCAAACCGGGACAGGGGGCGTGGAATGAGCAGTTCTTC. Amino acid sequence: CASKPGQGAWNEQFF.

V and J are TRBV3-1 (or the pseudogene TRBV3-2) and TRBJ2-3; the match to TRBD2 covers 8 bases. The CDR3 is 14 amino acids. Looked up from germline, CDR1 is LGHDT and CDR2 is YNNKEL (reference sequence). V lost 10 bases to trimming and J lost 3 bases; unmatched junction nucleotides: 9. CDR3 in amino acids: CATALAGATDTQYF. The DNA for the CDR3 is TGTGCCACCGCCCTAGCGGGTGCTACAGATACGCAGTATTTT.

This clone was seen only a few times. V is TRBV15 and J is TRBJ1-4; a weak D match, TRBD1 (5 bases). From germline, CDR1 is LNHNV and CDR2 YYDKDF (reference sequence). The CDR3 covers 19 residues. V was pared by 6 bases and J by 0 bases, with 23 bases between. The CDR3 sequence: CATRMGRGLKRATNEKLFF. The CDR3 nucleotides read TGTGCCACCAGGATGGGTAGGGGCTTAAAAAGGGCAACTAATGAAAAACTGTTTTTT.

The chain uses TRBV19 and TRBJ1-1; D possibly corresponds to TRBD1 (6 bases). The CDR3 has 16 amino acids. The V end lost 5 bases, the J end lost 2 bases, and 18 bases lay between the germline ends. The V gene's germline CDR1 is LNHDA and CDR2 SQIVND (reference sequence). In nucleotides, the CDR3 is TGTGCCAGTAGTGTCTGGGGGCGACGGGGAAACACTGAAGCTTTCTTT. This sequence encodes CASSVWGRRGNTEAFF.

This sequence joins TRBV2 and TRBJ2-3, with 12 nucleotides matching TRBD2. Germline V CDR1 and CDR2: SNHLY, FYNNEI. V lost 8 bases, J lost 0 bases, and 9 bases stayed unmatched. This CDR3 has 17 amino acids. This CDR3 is CASRTGTSGPSTDTQYF. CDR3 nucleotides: TGTGCCAGCCGCACCGGGACTAGCGGGCCCAGCACAGATACGCAGTATTTT. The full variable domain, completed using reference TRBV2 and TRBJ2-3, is EPEVTQTPSHQVTQMGQEVILRCVPISNHLYFYWYRQILGQKVEFLVSFYNNEISEKSEIFDDQFSVERPDGSNFTLKIRSTKLEDSAMYFCASRTGTSGPSTDTQYFGPGTRLTVL.

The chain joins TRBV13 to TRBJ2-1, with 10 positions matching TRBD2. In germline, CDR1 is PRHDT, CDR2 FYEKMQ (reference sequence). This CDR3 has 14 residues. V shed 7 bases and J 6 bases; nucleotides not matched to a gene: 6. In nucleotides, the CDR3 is TGTGCCAGCAAGAGCGGGGGGGCCAGCAATGAGCAGTTCTTC. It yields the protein CASKSGGASNEQFF.

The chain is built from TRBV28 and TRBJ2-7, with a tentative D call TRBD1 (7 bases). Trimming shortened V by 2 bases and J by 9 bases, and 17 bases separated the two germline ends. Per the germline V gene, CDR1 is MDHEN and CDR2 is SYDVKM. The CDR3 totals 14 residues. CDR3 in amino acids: CASSLRQGGSRQYF. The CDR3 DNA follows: TGTGCCAGCAGTTTACGACAGGGAGGATCGCGGCAGTACTTC.

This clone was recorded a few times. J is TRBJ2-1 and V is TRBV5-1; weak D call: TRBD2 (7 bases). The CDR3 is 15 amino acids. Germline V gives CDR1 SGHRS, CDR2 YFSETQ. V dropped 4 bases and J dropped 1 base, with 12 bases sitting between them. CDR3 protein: CASSRGATSYNEQFF. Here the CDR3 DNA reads TGCGCCAGCAGCCGGGGGGCCACGTCCTACAATGAGCAGTTCTTC.

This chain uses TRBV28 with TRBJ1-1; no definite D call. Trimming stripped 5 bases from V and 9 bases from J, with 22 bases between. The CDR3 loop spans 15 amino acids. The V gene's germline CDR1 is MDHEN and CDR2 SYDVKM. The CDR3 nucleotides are TGTGCCAGCAGTCCGCTAGGAACAGACCAGCGGAAAGCTTTCTTT. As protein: CASSPLGTDQRKAFF.

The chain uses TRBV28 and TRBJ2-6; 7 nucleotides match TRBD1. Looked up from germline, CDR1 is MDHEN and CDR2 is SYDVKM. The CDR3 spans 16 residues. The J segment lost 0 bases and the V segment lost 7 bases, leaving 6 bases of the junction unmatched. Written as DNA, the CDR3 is TGTGCCAGCACCCCGGACAGGTTCTCTGGGGCCAACGTCCTGACTTTC. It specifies CASTPDRFSGANVLTF.

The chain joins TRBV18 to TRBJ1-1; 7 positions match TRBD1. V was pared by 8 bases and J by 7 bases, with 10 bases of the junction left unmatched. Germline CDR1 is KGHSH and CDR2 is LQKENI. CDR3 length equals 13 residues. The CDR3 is CASQERQGGEAFF. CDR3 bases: TGTGCCAGCCAAGAACGACAGGGCGGTGAAGCTTTCTTT.

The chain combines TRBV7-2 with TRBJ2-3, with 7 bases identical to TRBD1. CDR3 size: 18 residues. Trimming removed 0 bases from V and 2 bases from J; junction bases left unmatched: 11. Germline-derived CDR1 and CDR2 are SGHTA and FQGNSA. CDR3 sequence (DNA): TGTGCCAGCAGCTTAGCTTTTACCGGGACAGAAGACACAGATACGCAGTATTTT. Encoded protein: CASSLAFTGTEDTDTQYF.

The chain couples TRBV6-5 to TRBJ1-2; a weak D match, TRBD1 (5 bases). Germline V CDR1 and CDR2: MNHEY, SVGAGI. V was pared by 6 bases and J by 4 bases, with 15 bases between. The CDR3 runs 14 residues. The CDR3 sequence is CASSRIDSSYGYTF. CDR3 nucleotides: TGTGCCAGCAGCAGGATCGACAGTTCCTATGGCTACACCTTC.

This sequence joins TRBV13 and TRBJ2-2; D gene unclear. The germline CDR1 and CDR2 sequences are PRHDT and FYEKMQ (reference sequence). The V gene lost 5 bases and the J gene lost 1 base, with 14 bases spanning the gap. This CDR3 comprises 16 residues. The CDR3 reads CASSLLTEENTGELFF. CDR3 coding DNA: TGTGCCAGCAGCCTTCTTACAGAAGAGAACACCGGGGAGCTGTTTTTT.

The CDR3 DNA is TGTGCCAGCAGCTTAGTGGAGGCGGATACGCAGTATTTT. Translating it yields CASSLVEADTQYF. The V gene is TRBV7-9, the J gene TRBJ2-3; weak D call: TRBD2 (5 bases). The V end was cut by 1 base, the J end by 6 bases, with 8 bases between. CDR1 and CDR2 from the germline V gene are SEHNR and FQNEAQ (reference sequence). This CDR3 comprises 13 residues.

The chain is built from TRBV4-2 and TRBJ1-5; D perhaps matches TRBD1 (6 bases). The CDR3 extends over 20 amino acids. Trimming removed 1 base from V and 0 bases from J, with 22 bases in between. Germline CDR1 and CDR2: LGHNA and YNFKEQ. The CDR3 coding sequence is TGTGCCAGCAGCCAAGCTAGGATCGGGACACTAAAAATTAGCAATCAGCCCCAGCATTTT. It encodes CASSQARIGTLKISNQPQHF.

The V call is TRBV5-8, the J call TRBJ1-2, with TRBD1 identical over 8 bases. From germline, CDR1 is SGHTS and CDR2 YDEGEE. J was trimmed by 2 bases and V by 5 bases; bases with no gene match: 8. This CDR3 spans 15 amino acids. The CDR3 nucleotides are TGTGCCAGCAGTTTCAGGGACAGGCCAAACTATGGCTACACCTTC. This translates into CASSFRDRPNYGYTF.

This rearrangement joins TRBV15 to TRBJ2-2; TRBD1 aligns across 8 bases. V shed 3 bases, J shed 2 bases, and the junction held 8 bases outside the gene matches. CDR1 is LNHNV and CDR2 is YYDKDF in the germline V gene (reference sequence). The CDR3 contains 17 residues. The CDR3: CATSSSRGLPNTGELFF. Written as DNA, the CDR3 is TGTGCCACCAGCAGTTCCAGGGGGCTACCTAACACCGGGGAGCTGTTTTTT.

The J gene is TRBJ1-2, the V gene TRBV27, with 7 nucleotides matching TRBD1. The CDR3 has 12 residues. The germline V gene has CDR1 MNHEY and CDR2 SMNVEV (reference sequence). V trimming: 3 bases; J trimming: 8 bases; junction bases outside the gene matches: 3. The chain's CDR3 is CASSFWGQGYTF. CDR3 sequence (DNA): TGTGCCAGCAGTTTCTGGGGACAGGGCTACACCTTC.

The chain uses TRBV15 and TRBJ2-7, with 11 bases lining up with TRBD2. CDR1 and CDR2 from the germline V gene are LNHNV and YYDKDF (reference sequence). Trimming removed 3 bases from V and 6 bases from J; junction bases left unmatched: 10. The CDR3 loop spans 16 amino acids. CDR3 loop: CATSRDLRLAGGEQYF. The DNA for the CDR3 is TGTGCCACCAGCAGGGATTTGAGGCTAGCGGGGGGCGAGCAGTACTTC.

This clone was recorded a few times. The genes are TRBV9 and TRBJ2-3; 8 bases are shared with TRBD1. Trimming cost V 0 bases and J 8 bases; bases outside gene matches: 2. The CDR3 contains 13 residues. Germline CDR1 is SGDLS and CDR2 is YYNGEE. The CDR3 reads CASSVDRGSTQYF. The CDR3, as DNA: TGTGCCAGCAGCGTAGACAGGGGGAGTACGCAGTATTTT.

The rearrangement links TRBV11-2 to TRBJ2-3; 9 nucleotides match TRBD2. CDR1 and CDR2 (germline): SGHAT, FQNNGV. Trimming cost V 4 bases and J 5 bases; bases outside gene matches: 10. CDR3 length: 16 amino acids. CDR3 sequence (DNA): TGTGCCAGCAGCTCCTTTGCGGGAGGGCCAGGAGATACGCAGTATTTT. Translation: CASSSFAGGPGDTQYF.

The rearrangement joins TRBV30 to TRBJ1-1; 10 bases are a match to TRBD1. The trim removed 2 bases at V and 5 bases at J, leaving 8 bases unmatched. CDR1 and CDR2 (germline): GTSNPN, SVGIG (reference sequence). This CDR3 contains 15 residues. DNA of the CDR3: TGTGCCTGGAGTACTTTGACAGGGGGCCTTACTGAAGCTTTCTTT. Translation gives CAWSTLTGGLTEAFF.

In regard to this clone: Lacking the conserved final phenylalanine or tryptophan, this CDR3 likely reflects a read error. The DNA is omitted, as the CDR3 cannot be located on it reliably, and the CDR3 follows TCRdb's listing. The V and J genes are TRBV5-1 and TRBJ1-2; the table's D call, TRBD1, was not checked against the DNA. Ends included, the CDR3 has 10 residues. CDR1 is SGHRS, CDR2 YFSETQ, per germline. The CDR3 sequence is CASSSSPVIL.

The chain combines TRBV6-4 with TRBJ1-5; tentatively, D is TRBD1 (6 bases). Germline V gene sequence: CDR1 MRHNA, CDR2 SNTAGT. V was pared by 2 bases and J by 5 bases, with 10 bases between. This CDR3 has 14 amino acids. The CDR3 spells CASSDQGGHQPQHF. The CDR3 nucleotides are TGTGCCAGCAGTGACCAAGGGGGTCATCAGCCCCAGCATTTT.

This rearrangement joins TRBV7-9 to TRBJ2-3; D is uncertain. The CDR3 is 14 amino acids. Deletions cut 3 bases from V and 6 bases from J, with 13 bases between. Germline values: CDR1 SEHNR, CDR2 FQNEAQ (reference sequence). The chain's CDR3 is CASSLPKRSDTQYF. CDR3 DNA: TGTGCCAGCAGCTTGCCGAAGAGGTCGGATACGCAGTATTTT. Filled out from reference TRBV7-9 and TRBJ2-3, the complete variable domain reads DTGVSQNPRHKITKRGQNVTFRCDPISEHNRLYWYRQTLGQGPEFLTYFQNEAQLEKSRLLSDRFSAERPKGSFSTLEIQRTEQGDSAMYLCASSLPKRSDTQYFGPGTRLTVL.

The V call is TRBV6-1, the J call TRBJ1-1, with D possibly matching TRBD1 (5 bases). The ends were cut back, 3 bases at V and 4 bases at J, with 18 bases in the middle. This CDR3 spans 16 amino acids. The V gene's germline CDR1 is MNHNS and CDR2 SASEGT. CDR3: CASSDPSRPQGTEAFF. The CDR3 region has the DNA TGTGCCAGCAGTGACCCTTCTAGACCCCAGGGCACTGAAGCTTTCTTT.

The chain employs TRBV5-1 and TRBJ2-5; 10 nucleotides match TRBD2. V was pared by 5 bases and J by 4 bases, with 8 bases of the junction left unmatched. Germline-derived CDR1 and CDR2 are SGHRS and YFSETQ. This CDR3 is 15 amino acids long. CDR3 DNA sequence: TGCGCCAGCAGTTCCATTAGCGGGGGGATAGAGACCCAGTACTTC. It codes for CASSSISGGIETQYF.

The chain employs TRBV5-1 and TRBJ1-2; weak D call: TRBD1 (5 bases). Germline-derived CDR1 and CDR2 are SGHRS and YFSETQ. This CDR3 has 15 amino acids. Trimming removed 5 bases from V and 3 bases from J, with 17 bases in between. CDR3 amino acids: CASRSRPGGDYGYTF. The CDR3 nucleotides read TGCGCCAGCAGGTCGAGGCCCGGGGGTGACTATGGCTACACCTTC.

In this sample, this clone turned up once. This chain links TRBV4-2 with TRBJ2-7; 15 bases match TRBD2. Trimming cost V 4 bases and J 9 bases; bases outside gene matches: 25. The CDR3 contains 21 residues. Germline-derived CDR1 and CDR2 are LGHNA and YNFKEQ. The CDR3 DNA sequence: TGTGCCAGCAGCCCGCCGGGACCGGGACTAGCGGGGGGAAGTGGCTTGGCGTGGCAGTACTTC. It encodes CASSPPGPGLAGGSGLAWQYF.

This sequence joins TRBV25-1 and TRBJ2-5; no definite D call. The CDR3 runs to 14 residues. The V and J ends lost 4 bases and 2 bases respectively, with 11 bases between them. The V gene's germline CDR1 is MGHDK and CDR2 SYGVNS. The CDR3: CASSGSWAQETQYF. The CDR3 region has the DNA TGTGCCAGCAGTGGGTCCTGGGCACAAGAGACCCAGTACTTC.

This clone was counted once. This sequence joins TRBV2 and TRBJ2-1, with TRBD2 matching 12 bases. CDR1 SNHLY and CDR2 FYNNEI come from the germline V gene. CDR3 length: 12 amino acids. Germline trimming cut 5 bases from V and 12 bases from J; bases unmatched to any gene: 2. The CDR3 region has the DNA TGTGCCAGCAGTTCTAGCGGGAGGGGGCAGTTCTTC. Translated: CASSSSGRGQFF.